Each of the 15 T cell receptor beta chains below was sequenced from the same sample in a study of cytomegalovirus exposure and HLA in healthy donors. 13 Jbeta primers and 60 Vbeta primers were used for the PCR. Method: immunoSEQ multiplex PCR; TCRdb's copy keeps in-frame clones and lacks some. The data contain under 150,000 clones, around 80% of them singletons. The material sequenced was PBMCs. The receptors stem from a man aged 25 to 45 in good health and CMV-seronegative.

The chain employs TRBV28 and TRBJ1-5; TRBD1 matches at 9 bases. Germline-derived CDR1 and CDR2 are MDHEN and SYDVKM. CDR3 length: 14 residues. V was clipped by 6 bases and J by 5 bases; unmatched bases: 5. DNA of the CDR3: TGTGCCAGCAGCGGGACAGGGTACGATCAGCCCCAGCATTTT. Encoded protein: CASSGTGYDQPQHF. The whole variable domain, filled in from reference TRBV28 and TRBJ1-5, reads DVKVTQSSRYLVKRTGEKVFLECVQDMDHENMFWYRQDPGLGLRLIYFSYDVKMKEKGDIPEGYSVSREKKERFSLILESASTNQTSMYLCASSGTGYDQPQHFGDGTRLSIL.

In DNA, the CDR3 is TGTGCCAGCAGTGTAGGGAGGCGGGCCTACAATGAGCAGTTCTTC. Its protein product is CASSVGRRAYNEQFF. This chain joins TRBV2 and TRBJ2-1; a possible D gene is TRBD2 (6 bases). From germline, CDR1 is SNHLY and CDR2 FYNNEI. V dropped 4 bases and J dropped 2 bases, with 12 bases sitting between them. CDR3 size: 15 residues.

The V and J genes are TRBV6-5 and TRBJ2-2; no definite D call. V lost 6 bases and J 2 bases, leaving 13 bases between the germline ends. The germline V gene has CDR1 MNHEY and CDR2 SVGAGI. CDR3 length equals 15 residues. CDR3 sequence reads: CASRPGALNTGELFF. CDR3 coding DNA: TGTGCCAGCAGACCCGGAGCGCTCAACACCGGGGAGCTGTTTTTT.

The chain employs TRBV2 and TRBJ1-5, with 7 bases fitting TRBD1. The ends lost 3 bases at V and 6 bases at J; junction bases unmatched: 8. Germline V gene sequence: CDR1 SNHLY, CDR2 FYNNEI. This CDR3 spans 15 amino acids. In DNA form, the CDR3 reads TGTGCCAGCAGTGAGGAGACAGGGCGGGCTCAGCCCCAGCATTTT. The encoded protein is CASSEETGRAQPQHF. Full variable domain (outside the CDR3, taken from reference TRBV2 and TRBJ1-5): EPEVTQTPSHQVTQMGQEVILRCVPISNHLYFYWYRQILGQKVEFLVSFYNNEISEKSEIFDDQFSVERPDGSNFTLKIRSTKLEDSAMYFCASSEETGRAQPQHFGDGTRLSIL.

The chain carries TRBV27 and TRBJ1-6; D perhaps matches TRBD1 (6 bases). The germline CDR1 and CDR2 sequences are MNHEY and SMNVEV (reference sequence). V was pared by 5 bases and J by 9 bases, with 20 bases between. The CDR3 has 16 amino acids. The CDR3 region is CASSSWRGGVGSPLHF. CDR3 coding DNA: TGTGCCAGCAGTAGTTGGAGGGGGGGTGTGGGTTCACCCCTCCACTTT.

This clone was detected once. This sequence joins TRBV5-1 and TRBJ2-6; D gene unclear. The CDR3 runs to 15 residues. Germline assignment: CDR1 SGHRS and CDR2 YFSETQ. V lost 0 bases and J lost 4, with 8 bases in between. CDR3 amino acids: CASSLVGLGANVLTF. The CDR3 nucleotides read TGCGCCAGCAGCTTGGTTGGCTTAGGGGCCAACGTCCTGACTTTC.

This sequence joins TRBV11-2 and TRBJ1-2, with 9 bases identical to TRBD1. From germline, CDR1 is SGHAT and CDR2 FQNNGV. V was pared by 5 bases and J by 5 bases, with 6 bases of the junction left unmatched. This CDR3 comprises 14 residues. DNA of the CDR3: TGTGCCAGCAGCCTCCCCGGGACAGGGTATGGCTACACCTTC. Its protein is CASSLPGTGYGYTF. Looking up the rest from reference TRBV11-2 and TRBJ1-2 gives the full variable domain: EAGVAQSPRYKIIEKRQSVAFWCNPISGHATLYWYQQILGQGPKLLIQFQNNGVVDDSQLPKDRFSAERLKGVDSTLKIQPAKLEDSAVYLCASSLPGTGYGYTFGSGTRLTVV.

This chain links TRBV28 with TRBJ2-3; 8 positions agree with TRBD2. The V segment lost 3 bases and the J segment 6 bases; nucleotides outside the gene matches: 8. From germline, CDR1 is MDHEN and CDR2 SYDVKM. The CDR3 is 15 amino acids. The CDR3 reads CASSLVGRALDTQYF. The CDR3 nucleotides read TGTGCCAGCAGTTTGGTCGGGAGGGCCTTGGATACGCAGTATTTT.

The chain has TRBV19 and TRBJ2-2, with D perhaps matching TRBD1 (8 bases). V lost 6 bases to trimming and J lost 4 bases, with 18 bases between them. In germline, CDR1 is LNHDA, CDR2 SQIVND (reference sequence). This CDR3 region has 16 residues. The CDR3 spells CASRTGGQVFTGELFF. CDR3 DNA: TGTGCCAGTAGGACGGGGGGACAGGTCTTCACCGGGGAGCTGTTTTTT.

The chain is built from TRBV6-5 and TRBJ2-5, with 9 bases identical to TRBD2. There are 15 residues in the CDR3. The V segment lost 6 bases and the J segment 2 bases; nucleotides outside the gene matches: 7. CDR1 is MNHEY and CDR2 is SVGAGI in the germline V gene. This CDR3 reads CASRGLAGIQETQYF. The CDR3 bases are TGTGCCAGCAGGGGGCTAGCGGGAATTCAAGAGACCCAGTACTTC.

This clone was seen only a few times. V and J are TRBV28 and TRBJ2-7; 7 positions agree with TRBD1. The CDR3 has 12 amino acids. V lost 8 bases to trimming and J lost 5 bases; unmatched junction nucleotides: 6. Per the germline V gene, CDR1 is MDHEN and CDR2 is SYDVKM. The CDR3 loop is CASQTGYNEQYF. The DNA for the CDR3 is TGTGCCAGCCAGACAGGGTATAACGAGCAGTACTTC.

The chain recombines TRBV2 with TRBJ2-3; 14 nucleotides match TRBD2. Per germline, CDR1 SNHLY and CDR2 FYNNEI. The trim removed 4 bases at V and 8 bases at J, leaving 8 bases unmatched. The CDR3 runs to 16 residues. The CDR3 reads CASSGWTSGGPVTQYF. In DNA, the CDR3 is TGTGCCAGCAGTGGGTGGACTAGCGGGGGGCCGGTTACGCAGTATTTT.

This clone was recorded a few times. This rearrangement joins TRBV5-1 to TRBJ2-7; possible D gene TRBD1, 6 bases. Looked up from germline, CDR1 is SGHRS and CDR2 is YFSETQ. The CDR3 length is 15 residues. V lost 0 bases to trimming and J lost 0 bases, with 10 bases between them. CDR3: CASSLAGALSYEQYF. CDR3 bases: TGCGCCAGCAGCTTGGCAGGGGCCCTCTCCTACGAGCAGTACTTC.

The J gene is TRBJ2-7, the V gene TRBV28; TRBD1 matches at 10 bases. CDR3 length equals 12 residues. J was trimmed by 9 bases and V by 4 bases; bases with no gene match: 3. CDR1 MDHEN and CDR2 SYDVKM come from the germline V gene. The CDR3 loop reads CASSSGTGVQYF. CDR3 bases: TGTGCCAGCAGTTCCGGGACAGGGGTGCAGTACTTC.

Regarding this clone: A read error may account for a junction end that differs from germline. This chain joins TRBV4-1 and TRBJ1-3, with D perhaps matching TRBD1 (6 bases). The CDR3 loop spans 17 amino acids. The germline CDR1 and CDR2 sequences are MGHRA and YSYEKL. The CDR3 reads CASSQVAGADSRNTIYF. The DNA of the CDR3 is TGCGCCAGCAGCCAAGTGGCAGGGGCCGACTCTCGAAACACCATATATTTT.